The clone carrying this T cell receptor beta chain was counted many times. Its specificity is not known. Semi-nested PCR with Nested Universal Primer A followed constant-region reverse priming of full-length variable regions. MiXCR, applied by TCRdb to the 5' RACE reads, yields one record per CDR3 protein. The sample holds around 30,000 distinct CDR3 sequences, roughly 24% seen once. Purified naive CD4+ T cells were depleted of CD25+ Tregs. Regarding the study as a whole: Tumor memory CD4+ T cell TCR gene usage clustered with blood and lymph node memory CD4+ cells and lymph node naive CD4+ cells. Tumor Treg TCRs overlapped most with tumor naive CD4+ cells.

Trimming cost V 2 bases and J 4 bases, with 9 bases left between them. Per the germline V gene, CDR1 is MDHEN and CDR2 is SYDVKM. CDR3 length: 14 amino acids. The clonotype originates from a female donor with breast cancer. The V call is TRBV28, the J call TRBJ1-5; D is undetermined. The sequenced sample was naive CD4+ T cells sorted from a lymph node. Subset indicated: naive CD4+ T cells, CD4+CD45RA+CD25-. The CDR3 region has the DNA TGTGCCAGCAGTTTAGTCCAGGCGAATCAGCCCCAGCATTTT. Protein: CASSLVQANQPQHF. The complete variable domain, with remaining parts taken from reference TRBV28 and TRBJ1-5, reads DVKVTQSSRYLVKRTGEKVFLECVQDMDHENMFWYRQDPGLGLRLIYFSYDVKMKEKGDIPEGYSVSREKKERFSLILESASTNQTSMYLCASSLVQANQPQHFGDGTRLSIL.